These T cell receptor beta chains were read from a single sample in a study of cytomegalovirus exposure and HLA in healthy donors. Clones were sequenced by immunoSEQ multiplex PCR, and TCRdb holds only the in-frame ones, with some missing. The sample records tens of thousands of clones, roughly 78% being singletons. The specimen was PBMCs. These receptors were taken from a male donor in good health and CMV-seropositive. Each CDR3 is given without its conserved first and last residue. The order of the fields is CDR3 protein, J gene, V gene.

CDR3 protein: ASSPRRVEGAVGELF
J gene: TRBJ2-2
V gene: TRBV5-1

CDR3 protein: ASEDRASTDTQY
J gene: TRBJ2-3
V gene: TRBV5-4

CDR3 protein: ASSTGQVYQPQH
J gene: TRBJ1-5
V gene: TRBV19

CDR3 protein: ASRRGGGSSGNTIY
J gene: TRBJ1-3
V gene: TRBV27

CDR3 protein: SSSRTQGIHEQY
J gene: TRBJ2-7
V gene: TRBV7-9

CDR3 protein: ASSKLEWTADYNQPQH
J gene: TRBJ1-5
V gene: TRBV21-1

CDR3 protein: ASSISSGLNTGELF
J gene: TRBJ2-2
V gene: TRBV19

CDR3 protein: ASSLGQGNTIY
J gene: TRBJ1-3
V gene: TRBV7-9

CDR3 protein: ASRKTGTSAPGEQF
J gene: TRBJ2-1
V gene: TRBV4-2

CDR3 protein: ASSSTRDRVRETQY
J gene: TRBJ2-5
V gene: TRBV11-2

CDR3 protein: ASSLDGTVDSNEQF
J gene: TRBJ2-1
V gene: TRBV11-3

CDR3 protein: ASSLDREEQF
J gene: TRBJ2-1
V gene: TRBV6-5

CDR3 protein: ASSDGQGASGSTGELF
J gene: TRBJ2-2
V gene: TRBV6-4

CDR3 protein: ASSEGGTSNQPQH
J gene: TRBJ1-5
V gene: TRBV25-1

CDR3 protein: AWSDRGFEAF
J gene: TRBJ1-1
V gene: TRBV30

CDR3 protein: ASSKETSGHNEQF
J gene: TRBJ2-1
V gene: TRBV5-4

CDR3 protein: SVESGAGVVFTEAF
J gene: TRBJ1-1
V gene: TRBV29-1

CDR3 protein: ARYWTALIEKLF
J gene: TRBJ1-4
V gene: TRBV21-1

CDR3 protein: ATSRATFNQPQH
J gene: TRBJ1-5
V gene: TRBV15

CDR3 protein: SVEALVTYNEQF
J gene: TRBJ2-1
V gene: TRBV29-1

CDR3 protein: SVVKGAKYGYT
J gene: TRBJ1-2
V gene: TRBV29-1

CDR3 protein: ASSPGLAPSFYGYT
J gene: TRBJ1-2
V gene: TRBV5-1

CDR3 protein: ATSFGQGISYEQY
J gene: TRBJ2-7
V gene: TRBV15

CDR3 protein: SVAGTGDAGELF
J gene: TRBJ2-2
V gene: TRBV29-1

CDR3 protein: ASSRQGQVGEKLF
J gene: TRBJ1-4
V gene: TRBV4-3

CDR3 protein: AITSHGQGANEQF
J gene: TRBJ2-1
V gene: TRBV10-3

CDR3 protein: ASSFIMTGDRGYT
J gene: TRBJ1-2
V gene: TRBV28

CDR3 protein: ASSTRTSGGYNEQF
J gene: TRBJ2-1
V gene: TRBV14

CDR3 protein: ASSQVLRGQETQY
J gene: TRBJ2-5
V gene: TRBV4-2

CDR3 protein: ASSSQDRGDYEQY
J gene: TRBJ2-7
V gene: TRBV7-2

CDR3 protein: ASSFLPGQAYSGNTIY
J gene: TRBJ1-3
V gene: TRBV7-2

CDR3 protein: ASSLGQGEGSGNTIY
J gene: TRBJ1-3
V gene: TRBV7-9

CDR3 protein: ASSLLDRGSGELF
J gene: TRBJ2-2
V gene: TRBV5-1

CDR3 protein: ASSSTVADWYEQY
J gene: TRBJ2-7
V gene: TRBV7-9

CDR3 protein: ASSQGGVSYEQY
J gene: TRBJ2-7
V gene: TRBV4-3

CDR3 protein: ASSHVNGAEQF
J gene: TRBJ2-1
V gene: TRBV4-3

CDR3 protein: ASSYSRGTEAF
J gene: TRBJ1-1
V gene: TRBV6-6

CDR3 protein: ASCPGEWDTQY
J gene: TRBJ2-3
V gene: TRBV6-5

CDR3 protein: ASSLVGGSGNTIY
J gene: TRBJ1-3
V gene: TRBV7-2

CDR3 protein: ASSWGQGANYGYT
J gene: TRBJ1-2
V gene: TRBV7-6

CDR3 protein: ASSGHRSAEKLF
J gene: TRBJ1-4
V gene: TRBV2

CDR3 protein: ASRGTGNNEQF
J gene: TRBJ2-1
V gene: TRBV6-5

CDR3 protein: ASSLFGYGTGGSYYNEQF
J gene: TRBJ2-1
V gene: TRBV5-4

CDR3 protein: ASSLKLAGGYEQF
J gene: TRBJ2-1
V gene: TRBV5-1

CDR3 protein: AIMRQDGTDTQY
J gene: TRBJ2-3
V gene: TRBV10-3

CDR3 protein: SVGRLASDNEQF
J gene: TRBJ2-1
V gene: TRBV29-1

CDR3 protein: ASSTVRQGISTDTQY
J gene: TRBJ2-3
V gene: TRBV28